This record covers a single T cell receptor delta chain. Its antigen is currently unknown. Sequences come from RNA converted to cDNA by reverse transcription. The CDR3 regions were amplified by multiplex PCR from V-gene primers to a constant-region primer. TCRdb fed the multiplex PCR reads to CATT. The sample contains about 75,000 delta-chain clones, approximately 30% of which appear only once. Germline values: CDR1 GEAIGNYY, CDR2 EKD. This CDR3 has 19 residues. V gave up 3 bases and J gave up 3 bases; unmatched junction bases: 18. Purity of the sorted Vdelta1+ thymocytes ranged from roughly 98% to 99.6%. This record comes from a study of Vδ1+ human thymocytes. Findings and caveats of the study: In the thymus, TRG and TRD repertoires looked highly polyclonal with Gaussian CDR3 lengths. Many TRG clonotypes were shared between donors; TRD repertoires were essentially private.

Specimen: Vdelta1+ gamma-delta thymocytes from the thymus. Subset given: FACS-sorted CD3+ TCRalphabeta- TCRVdelta1+ TCRVdelta2- thymocytes. The receptor was isolated from a boy younger than two who had congenital heart surgery. This chain connects TRDV2 to TRDJ1; 10 bases fit TRDD3. The CDR3 DNA is TGTGCCTGTGACGCCCCTCTCTGCTGGGGGATATATAGGGCCGATAAACTCATCTTT. Translated: CACDAPLCWGIYRADKLIF.